This T cell receptor (beta chain) appears in the sequencing data of a study of blood T cell repertoires in COVID-19. Overall study: Both acute and convalescent COVID-19 samples were obtained from the United States, Italy and Spain.

CDR1 is KGHDR and CDR2 is SFDVKD in the germline V gene. There are 19 residues in the CDR3. Germline trimming cut 2 bases from V and 1 base from J; bases unmatched to any gene: 10. Profiling relied on immunoSEQ multiplex PCR, and the TCRdb table lists in-frame clones only, not all of them. The repertoire has fewer than 85,000 clones, roughly 84% of them found once; the top ten carry 5.5% to 8%. Seattle patients were enrolled during active infection and followed longitudinally. The specimen sequenced was peripheral blood. This clonotype was sampled from a man aged 30 to 39 with COVID-19, enrolled during active disease. The V call is TRBV24-1, the J call TRBJ2-6, with 7 bases matching TRBD1. CDR3 DNA sequence: TGTGCCACCAGTGATTCCCTGCAGTCAGGGGGATCTGGGGCCAACGTCCTGACTTTC. Translating it yields CATSDSLQSGGSGANVLTF.